Given below is one TCR beta chain in context. CDR3 length: 14 residues. Germline CDR1 SGHVS, CDR2 FQNEAQ. Trimming took off 3 bases at V and 7 bases at J, with 15 bases between the two ends. TCRdb itself ran the RT-PCR reads through MiXCR, one entry per CDR3 protein. The table lists about 700,000 distinct CDR3 sequences, about 14% of them singletons. This sequence was found in a female donor in good health, serving as a healthy control. The chain employs TRBV7-8 and TRBJ1-1; D is perhaps TRBD1 (6 bases). Sequencing was done on a sample of memory CD4+ T cells from blood. CDR3 sequence reads: CASSFLPGHHEAFF. Written as DNA, the CDR3 is TGTGCCAGCAGCTTCCTACCGGGACACCATGAAGCTTTCTTT.